This TCR beta chain was obtained from a study of T cell responses to AZD1222 COVID-19 vaccine. Study-wide results and limits: The number of AZD1222 recipients seropositive at baseline was only 6 or 7.

On this clone itself: Its antigen is currently unknown.

The table came from immunoSEQ multiplex PCR; TCRdb's copy has only in-frame clones and leaves some out. The data show 80,000 to 130,000 clones, about 89% seen once. The origin of this receptor is an adult in good health. The source was peripheral blood, collected on day 0 of AZD1222 vaccination.

The CDR3 loop reads CASSQIGTGGGDTQYF. CDR3 sequence (DNA): TGCGCCAGCAGCCAGATCGGGACAGGGGGCGGAGATACGCAGTATTTT. This chain links TRBV4-1 with TRBJ2-3, with 12 positions matching TRBD1. CDR3 length: 16 amino acids. Looked up from germline, CDR1 is MGHRA and CDR2 is YSYEKL. V was pared by 3 bases and J by 5 bases, with 6 bases of the junction left unmatched.